This T cell receptor beta chain was retrieved from a study of blood T cell repertoires in COVID-19. V lost 1 base, J lost 9 bases, and 6 bases stayed unmatched. The CDR3 covers 15 residues. Germline V CDR1 and CDR2: LNHDA, SQIVND (reference sequence). Clones were read by immunoSEQ multiplex PCR, and TCRdb kept only the in-frame ones, dropping some. The table includes over 300,000 clones, 90% detected once. V and J are TRBV19 and TRBJ2-1; TRBD1 matches 10 bases. Sequences were obtained from peripheral blood. The source is a man between 18 and 29 years old with active or convalescent COVID-19. CDR3 nucleotides: TGTGCCAGTAGTATAGGGGACAGGGGAATTGGTGAGCAGTTCTTC. As protein: CASSIGDRGIGEQFF.